Listed below are T cell receptor beta chains from one sample, sequenced in a study of memory CD4+ T cells and cytomegalovirus serostatus. The method was immunoSEQ multiplex PCR; TCRdb's version includes in-frame clones alone and lacks a portion of them. The sample lists 50,000 to 75,000 clones, 82% occurring once. Sequencing was performed on memory CD4+ T cells from blood. These receptors came from an adult in good health and CMV-seronegative. The CDR3 runs from the conserved cysteine through the conserved F or W. Each record gives: D gene, clone size, J gene, V gene, CDR3 DNA, CDR3 protein. The D gene is left open where the match is weak. Clone size is stated in some rows and not others, as once, few, many or a class when expanded.

>TRBD1|.|TRBJ1-6|TRBV6-5
TGTGCCAGCAGTTACTTCAACTACAGGGGGGGATCACCCCTCCACTTT
CASSYFNYRGGSPLHF
>TRBD2|.|TRBJ2-3|TRBV18
TGTGCCAGCTCACCACGTTTGTCTAGCGGGGGGACAGATACGCAGTATTTT
CASSPRLSSGGTDTQYF
>.|.|TRBJ1-2|TRBV5-6
TGTGCCAGCAGCTTGGCAGGGCAGTCCTATGGCTACACCTTC
CASSLAGQSYGYTF
>.|.|TRBJ1-2|TRBV29-1
TGCAGCGTTGAAGACGAGGGTAGCTATGGCTACACCTTC
CSVEDEGSYGYTF
>TRBD2|.|TRBJ2-7|TRBV6-6
TGTGCCAGTGCGGGGCGGGGGGGCGGCGAGCAGTACTTC
CASAGRGGGEQYF
>TRBD1|.|TRBJ2-3|TRBV5-1
TGCGCCAGCAGCTTGCACGGACAGGGGGTTGCAGATACGCAGTATTTT
CASSLHGQGVADTQYF
>TRBD1|.|TRBJ1-4|TRBV5-1
TGCGCCAGCAGCTTGAACAGGGGGGCCGGTGAAAAACTGTTTTTT
CASSLNRGAGEKLFF
>TRBD2|.|TRBJ2-3|TRBV7-2
TGTGCCAGCAGCTTAAGGGGGGCTAGCGGGAGGGCCGAGGATACGCAGTATTTT
CASSLRGASGRAEDTQYF
>.|.|TRBJ2-4|TRBV10-3
TGTGCCATCAGTGAGGAGGGTGGATCGGCCCTAGCCAAAAACATTCAGTACTTC
CAISEEGGSALAKNIQYF
>.|once|TRBJ1-5|TRBV7-2
TGTGCCAGCAGCTTAGGGCGACAGGTAAATCAGCCCCAGCATTTT
CASSLGRQVNQPQHF
>.|.|TRBJ2-2|TRBV7-9
TGTGCCAGCAGCGCCCAAGGGGTCACCGGGGAGCTGTTTTTT
CASSAQGVTGELFF
>.|.|TRBJ1-4|TRBV5-5
TGTGCCAGCAGCTTACAGGCGACAACTAATGAAAAACTGTTTTTT
CASSLQATTNEKLFF
>.|.|TRBJ2-5|TRBV18
TGTGCCAGCTCACCGCAAAGGGGCCTACCTGAAGAGACCCAGTACTTC
CASSPQRGLPEETQYF
>.|few|TRBJ1-1|TRBV2
TGTGCCAGCAGTGTGGGCATGAACACTGAAGCTTTCTTT
CASSVGMNTEAFF
>.|.|TRBJ1-6|TRBV27
TGTGCCAGCAGTTTGGGGTCTCGGTCACCCCTCCACTTT
CASSLGSRSPLHF
>.|few|TRBJ1-2|TRBV4-2
TGTGCCAGCAGCCACCTAACAGCTAACTATGGCTACACCTTC
CASSHLTANYGYTF
>TRBD2|.|TRBJ2-1|TRBV5-6
TGTGCCAGCAGCCCCGCCGGGACTAGCGGGAGTTGGGCTAGTTTTGAGCAGTTCTTC
CASSPAGTSGSWASFEQFF
>.|.|TRBJ1-2|TRBV6-1
TGTGCCAGCAGTGAAACGGGTGACTATGGCTACACCTTC
CASSETGDYGYTF
>.|once|TRBJ2-1|TRBV4-1
TGCGCCAGCAGCCACCGACTAGGAGCGGATGAGCAGTTCTTC
CASSHRLGADEQFF
>.|once|TRBJ2-2|TRBV9
TGTGCCAGCAGCCAGGGTATTAACACCGGGGAGCTGTTTTTT
CASSQGINTGELFF
>.|.|TRBJ2-1|TRBV4-1
TGCGCCAGCAGCCGGATAGCGGACAATGAGCAGTTCTTC
CASSRIADNEQFF
>.|.|TRBJ1-2|TRBV28
TGTGCCAGCAGTCCCCCGGGGGGTCAGGGATCGGCTGGCTACACCTTC
CASSPPGGQGSAGYTF
>.|.|TRBJ2-3|TRBV4-2
TGTGCCAGCAGCCAACCGCCTGATAATACGCAGTATTTT
CASSQPPDNTQYF
>TRBD1|.|TRBJ1-3|TRBV27
TGTGCCAGCAGGTCAGGGACAGCATCTGGAAACACCATATATTTT
CASRSGTASGNTIYF
>.|.|TRBJ1-4|TRBV7-9
TGTGCCAGCAGCTTAAACGTAAATGAAAAACTGTTTTTT
CASSLNVNEKLFF
>.|.|TRBJ1-2|TRBV5-1
TGCGCCAGCAGCTCCAGTACAAACCGAAACCGCGACTACACCTTC
CASSSSTNRNRDYTF
>.|.|TRBJ1-5|TRBV21-1
TGTGCCAGCAGCAAATACAGTATGACAGAGTCTTATAGCAATCAGCCCCAGCATTTT
CASSKYSMTESYSNQPQHF
>.|.|TRBJ2-7|TRBV11-2
TGTGCCAGCAGCTCATACCCGGATTACGAGCAGTACTTC
CASSSYPDYEQYF
>TRBD1|.|TRBJ2-7|TRBV6-6
TGTGCCAGCAGCCCCGGGACAGGGCGGTACGAGCAGTACTTC
CASSPGTGRYEQYF
>TRBD1|.|TRBJ2-7|TRBV11-3
TGTGCCAGCAGCCCTGGGACAGGGGGGCGCGAGCAGTACTTC
CASSPGTGGREQYF
>TRBD2|.|TRBJ2-1|TRBV11-2
TGTGCCAGCAGCTTAGTTACGGGAGGGCCCAATGAGCAGTTCTTC
CASSLVTGGPNEQFF
>.|few|TRBJ1-6|TRBV6-5
TGTGCCAGCAGTTCGACAGCGCAACGAGATTCACCCCTCCACTTT
CASSSTAQRDSPLHF
>TRBD2|.|TRBJ2-2|TRBV30
TGTGCCTGGAGTTGGGGGGGGTTCGGGGAGCTGTTTTTT
CAWSWGGFGELFF
>TRBD2|.|TRBJ2-3|TRBV7-8
TGTGCCAGCAGCCCACAGCGGGGGGGAGGAGATACGCAGTATTTT
CASSPQRGGGDTQYF
>TRBD1|.|TRBJ2-1|TRBV4-2
TGTGCCAGCAGCCAACGTTCGGACAGGGTTAGGGGCAATGAGCAGTTCTTC
CASSQRSDRVRGNEQFF
>.|.|TRBJ2-5|TRBV2
TGTGCCAGCAGCCTGGTGCAGGGAGAGACCCAGTACTTC
CASSLVQGETQYF
>.|.|TRBJ2-5|TRBV18
TGTGCCAGCTCACCGACTAGGGCAGGGGTACAAGAGACCCAGTACTTC
CASSPTRAGVQETQYF
>TRBD2|.|TRBJ2-1|TRBV19
TGTGCCAGTAGCACTCTAGCGGGAGGTCTCCATGAGCAGTTCTTC
CASSTLAGGLHEQFF
>TRBD1|.|TRBJ2-1|TRBV5-8
TGTGCCAGCAGTCCGCCCTGGACAGGGGGAAATGAGCAGTTCTTC
CASSPPWTGGNEQFF
>.|.|TRBJ1-2|TRBV29-1
TGCAGCGTTGCATTGGGGACCCAAGTCTATGGCTACACCTTC
CSVALGTQVYGYTF
>TRBD1|.|TRBJ2-1|TRBV7-3
TGTGCCAGCAGCTTGCGGGACAGGGGGTCCTACAATGAGCGGTTCTTC
CASSLRDRGSYNERFF
>.|.|TRBJ1-2|TRBV11-1
TGTGCCAGCAGCTTGGAAGAGGGGAGTGGCTACACCTTC
CASSLEEGSGYTF
>.|.|TRBJ2-5|TRBV28
TGTGCCAGCAGGCGGCCTTGGAAGGAGACCCAGTACTTC
CASRRPWKETQYF
>.|.|TRBJ1-2|TRBV7-8
TGTGCCAGCAGCTTAGCTGAGGATTTCAACTATGGCTACACCTTC
CASSLAEDFNYGYTF
>.|.|TRBJ1-5|TRBV2
TGTGCCAGCAGTGAAGAGGGCAGGGCGCGAGGGCAGCCCCAGCATTTT
CASSEEGRARGQPQHF
>TRBD2|.|TRBJ2-3|TRBV5-4
TGTGCCAGCAGCGGGGGAGGGTACACAGATACGCAGTATTTT
CASSGGGYTDTQYF
>TRBD1|few|TRBJ1-1|TRBV5-1
TGCGCCAGCAGCTTGGTCGGGACAGGGGCCTTGAACACTGAAGCTTTCTTT
CASSLVGTGALNTEAFF
>.|.|TRBJ1-5|TRBV19
TGTGCCAGTAGCCGGGACCCCCTTAGCAATCAGCCCCAGCATTTT
CASSRDPLSNQPQHF
>.|.|TRBJ2-2|TRBV18
TGTGCCAGCTCACCAACGTTCAAGGACACCGGGGAGCTGTTTTTT
CASSPTFKDTGELFF
>.|.|TRBJ1-6|TRBV30
TGTGCCTGGAGTGTAGGGGGGGAAATCGTAAATTCACCCCTCCACTTT
CAWSVGGEIVNSPLHF
>TRBD1|.|TRBJ1-6|TRBV6-5
TGTGCCAGCCTCCCACAGGGGGCTAACTCACCCCTCCACTTT
CASLPQGANSPLHF
>.|.|TRBJ1-2|TRBV27
TGTGCCAGCAGTTTAAGACAAGGAAGGCAGGGAACCTCGGGCATTTATGGCTACACCTTC
CASSLRQGRQGTSGIYGYTF